These T cell receptor beta chains were read from a single sample in a study of CD8 T cells in ankylosing spondylitis. Each CDR3 protein gets one entry after TCRdb re-called the 5' RACE reads with MiXCR. The sample contains about 130,000 distinct CDR3 sequences, roughly 9% of which appear only once. Sequences were obtained from blood, either unsorted or a sorted T cell fraction (not recorded which). These receptors originate from a male donor with ankylosing spondylitis or in good health (not recorded which). The CDR3 runs from the conserved cysteine through the conserved F or W. A D gene is named only where the DNA matches it firmly. The listing skips clone size in some rows; elsewhere it reads once, few, many or a size class.

>TRBV5-1|.|few|TRBJ2-3
TGCGCCAGCAGCTTGGGGATTAGCGAGAGCACAGATACGCAGTATTTT
CASSLGISESTDTQYF
>TRBV29-1|.|many|TRBJ1-5
TGCAGCGTTGAAGAAGGGGAGGACCAGCATTTT
CSVEEGEDQHF
>TRBV20-1|.|.|TRBJ2-1
TGCAGTGCTAGAGATAGGAGTTTTCATGAGCAGTTCTTC
CSARDRSFHEQFF
>TRBV20-1|TRBD1|many|TRBJ2-7
TGCAGTGCTAGAGAAGGGACAGGGGGGCGCGAGCAGTACTTC
CSAREGTGGREQYF
>TRBV19|TRBD2|few|TRBJ2-1
TGTGCCAGTAGTATTAGCGGGGTCCCCTACAATGAGCAGTTCTTC
CASSISGVPYNEQFF
>TRBV10-3|.|many|TRBJ2-1
TGTGCCACCGCAGGAGGGGGAACCTACAATGAGCAGTTCTTC
CATAGGGTYNEQFF
>TRBV5-1|.|.|TRBJ2-7
TGCGCCAGCAGCTTCTTCGGGAGTGACTACGAGCAGTACTTC
CASSFFGSDYEQYF
>TRBV5-1|TRBD1|many|TRBJ2-7
TGCGCCAGCAGCTTGGAGGCCTGGGGACAGTCCTACGAGCAGTACTTC
CASSLEAWGQSYEQYF
>TRBV10-3|TRBD2|many|TRBJ2-3
TGTGCCATCAGTTCGGGGGGACTGACAGATACGCAGTATTTT
CAISSGGLTDTQYF
>TRBV4-3|.|many|TRBJ1-5
TGCGCCAGCAGCCAAGAGGCTCAGAGACAGCCCCAGCATTTT
CASSQEAQRQPQHF
>TRBV28|TRBD1|.|TRBJ1-1
TGTGCCAGCAGTGACAGGGTCTATGACACTGAAGCTTTCTTT
CASSDRVYDTEAFF
>TRBV7-3|TRBD1|few|TRBJ2-1
TGTGCCAGCAGCCGGACAGGGAAGGCGAGATACAATGAGCAGTTCTTC
CASSRTGKARYNEQFF
>TRBV4-1|TRBD1|many|TRBJ1-2
TGCGCCAGCAGCCAAGATCCCCGGACAGGGGGCAGGTCTTACTATGGCTACACCTTC
CASSQDPRTGGRSYYGYTF
>TRBV5-1|TRBD2|many|TRBJ2-5
TGCGCCAGCAGCTTATTTAGCGGGAGGCGGAGTGAGACCCAGTACTTC
CASSLFSGRRSETQYF
>TRBV28|TRBD1|.|TRBJ1-1
TGTGCCAGCACGACCCGGACAGGGGATATGAACACTGAAGCTTTCTTT
CASTTRTGDMNTEAFF
>TRBV7-6|TRBD1|many|TRBJ1-1
TGTGCCAGCAGCTTAGAGACAGGGATGGGGAGCACTGAAGCTTTCTTT
CASSLETGMGSTEAFF
>TRBV14|TRBD2|many|TRBJ2-1
TGTGCCAGCAGCCGCGGTCTAGCGGGAAACAATGAGCAGTTCTTC
CASSRGLAGNNEQFF
>TRBV6-5|.|many|TRBJ2-1
TGTGCCAGCAGTTACCCGGGACTTTACAATGAGCAGTTCTTC
CASSYPGLYNEQFF
>TRBV28|.|many|TRBJ2-6
TGTGCCAGCAGTTTACCAGGGGCGGCAGGGGCCAACGTCCTGACTTTC
CASSLPGAAGANVLTF
>TRBV7-3|.|.|TRBJ1-2
TGTGCCAGCAGCAAGGACGGAACTCCCTATGGCTACACCTTC
CASSKDGTPYGYTF
>TRBV12-3/TRBV12-4|.|many|TRBJ2-5
TGTGCCAGCAGTTTATCTGATGAGACCCAGTACTTC
CASSLSDETQYF
>TRBV20-1|.|many|TRBJ2-1
TGCAGTGCTCCAGCTTCCTACAATGAGCAGTTCTTC
CSAPASYNEQFF
>TRBV5-1|.|few|TRBJ2-1
TGCGCCAGCAGCTTCGGACGGGAGCTCCCCTACAATGAGCAGTTCTTC
CASSFGRELPYNEQFF
>TRBV12-3/TRBV12-4|TRBD2|many|TRBJ2-5
TGTGCCAGCAGTTTCCATAGCGGGAAAGAGACCCAGTACTTC
CASSFHSGKETQYF
>TRBV19|TRBD2|few|TRBJ2-1
TGTGCCAGTAGTCCTACCAGGACTAGAACCGACAATGAGCAGTTCTTC
CASSPTRTRTDNEQFF
>TRBV12-3/TRBV12-4|.|many|TRBJ1-5
TGTGCCAGCAGCCTCGGGACACCCAAAGCCAATCAGCCCCAGCATTTT
CASSLGTPKANQPQHF
>TRBV6-5|.|few|TRBJ1-1
TGTGCCAGCAGTTACTCGAGTCAGGGGAACACTGAAGCTTTCTTT
CASSYSSQGNTEAFF
>TRBV6-1|.|many|TRBJ1-6
TGTGCCAGCAGGCTGGGCGAGGCGTCGAATTCACCCCTCCACTTT
CASRLGEASNSPLHF
>TRBV20-1|TRBD1|.|TRBJ2-4
TGCAGTGCGAGGCGGACAGGAAATGTCAAAAACATTCAGTACTTC
CSARRTGNVKNIQYF
>TRBV20-1|.|many|TRBJ2-1
TGCAGTGCTAGGGACTGGAACAATGAGCAGTTCTTC
CSARDWNNEQFF
>TRBV12-3/TRBV12-4|.|many|TRBJ1-5
TGTGCCAGCAGTTTAGGACAGAATCAGCCCCAGCATTTT
CASSLGQNQPQHF
>TRBV12-3/TRBV12-4|.|.|TRBJ1-1
TGTGCCAGCAGTTTCTCCCTGGGAGGCGAAGCTTTCTTT
CASSFSLGGEAFF